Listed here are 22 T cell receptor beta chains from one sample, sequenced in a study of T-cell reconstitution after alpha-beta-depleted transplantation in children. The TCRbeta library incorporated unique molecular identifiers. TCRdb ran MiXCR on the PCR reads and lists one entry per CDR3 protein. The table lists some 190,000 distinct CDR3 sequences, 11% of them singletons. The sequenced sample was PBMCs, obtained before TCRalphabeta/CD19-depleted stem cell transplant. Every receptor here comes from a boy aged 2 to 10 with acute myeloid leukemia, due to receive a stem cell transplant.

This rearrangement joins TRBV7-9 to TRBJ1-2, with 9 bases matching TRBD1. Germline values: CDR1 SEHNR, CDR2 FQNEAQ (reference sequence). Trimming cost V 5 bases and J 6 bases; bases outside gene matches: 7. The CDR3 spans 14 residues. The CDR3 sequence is CASSLEDRGNGYTF. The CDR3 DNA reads TGTGCCAGCAGCCTCGAGGACAGGGGAAATGGCTACACCTTC. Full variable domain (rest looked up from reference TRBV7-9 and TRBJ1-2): DTGVSQNPRHKITKRGQNVTFRCDPISEHNRLYWYRQTLGQGPEFLTYFQNEAQLEKSRLLSDRFSAERPKGSFSTLEIQRTEQGDSAMYLCASSLEDRGNGYTFGSGTRLTVV.

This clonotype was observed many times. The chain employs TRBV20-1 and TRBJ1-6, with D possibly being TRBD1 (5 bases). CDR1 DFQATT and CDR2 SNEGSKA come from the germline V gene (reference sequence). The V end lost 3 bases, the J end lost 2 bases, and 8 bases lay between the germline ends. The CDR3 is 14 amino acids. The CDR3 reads CSASLGPYNSPLHF. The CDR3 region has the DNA TGCAGTGCTAGCTTGGGACCCTATAATTCACCCCTCCACTTT.

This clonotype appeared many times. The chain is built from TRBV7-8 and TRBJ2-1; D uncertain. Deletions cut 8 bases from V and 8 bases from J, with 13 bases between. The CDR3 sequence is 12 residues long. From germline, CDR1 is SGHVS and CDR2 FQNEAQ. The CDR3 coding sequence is TGTGCCAGCTTCGGATGGACGGATGAGCAGTTCTTC. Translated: CASFGWTDEQFF.

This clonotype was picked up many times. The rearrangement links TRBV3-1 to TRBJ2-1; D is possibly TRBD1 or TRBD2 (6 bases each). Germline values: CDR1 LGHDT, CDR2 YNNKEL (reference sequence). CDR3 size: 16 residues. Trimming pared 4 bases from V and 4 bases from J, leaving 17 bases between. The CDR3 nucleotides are TGTGCCAGCAGCCCCGGACTGGGGGCGGGGTACAATGAGCAGTTCTTC. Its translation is CASSPGLGAGYNEQFF.

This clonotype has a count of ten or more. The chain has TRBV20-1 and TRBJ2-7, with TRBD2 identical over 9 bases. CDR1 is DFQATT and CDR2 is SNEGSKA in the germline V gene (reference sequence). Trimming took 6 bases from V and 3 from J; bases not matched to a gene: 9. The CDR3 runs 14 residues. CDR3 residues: CSASRLADVYEQYF. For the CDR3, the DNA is TGCAGTGCATCGCGACTAGCGGATGTCTACGAGCAGTACTTC.

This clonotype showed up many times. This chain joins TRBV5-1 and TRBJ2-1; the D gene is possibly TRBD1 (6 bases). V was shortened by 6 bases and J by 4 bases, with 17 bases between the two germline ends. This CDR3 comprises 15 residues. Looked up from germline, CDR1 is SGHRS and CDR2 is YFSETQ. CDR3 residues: CASTQGAGEYNEQFF. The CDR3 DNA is TGCGCCAGCACCCAAGGGGCAGGGGAGTACAATGAGCAGTTCTTC.

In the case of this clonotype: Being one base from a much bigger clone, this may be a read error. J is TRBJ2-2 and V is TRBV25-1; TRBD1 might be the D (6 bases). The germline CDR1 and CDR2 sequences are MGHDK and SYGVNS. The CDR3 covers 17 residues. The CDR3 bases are TGTGCCAGCAGTGGCAACCTACAGGGAACGAACGCCGGGGAGCTGTTTTTT. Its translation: CASSGNLQGTNAGELFF. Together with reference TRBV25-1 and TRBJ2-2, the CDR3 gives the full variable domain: EADIYQTPRYLVIGTGKKITLECSQTMGHDKMYWYQQDPGMELHLIHYSYGVNSTEKGDLSSESTVSRIRTEHFPLTLESARPSHTSQYLCASSGNLQGTNAGELFFGEGSRLTVL.

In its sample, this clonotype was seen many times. This CDR3 reads CASSSTGRLAKNIQYF. The CDR3 DNA follows: TGTGCCAGCAGCAGTACAGGGAGACTAGCCAAAAACATTCAGTACTTC. The chain couples TRBV21-1 to TRBJ2-4; the D segment call TRBD1 is taken from the table without a DNA check. TRBV21-1 is a listed pseudogene. The CDR3 is 16 residues long.

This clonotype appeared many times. The CDR3 DNA follows: TGTGCCAGCAGTTATATAGAGACCCAGTACTTC. This encodes CASSYIETQYF. The chain has TRBV6-2 or TRBV6-3 and TRBJ2-5, with D hard to call. Trimming pared 3 bases from V and 4 bases from J, leaving 3 bases between. The CDR3 has 11 residues. Germline loops: CDR1 MNHEY, CDR2 SVGEGT.

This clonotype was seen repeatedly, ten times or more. The DNA for the CDR3 is TGCAGCGTTACAGTAAACTATGGCTACACCTTC. This codes for CSVTVNYGYTF. The gene calls are TRBV29-1 and TRBJ1-2; D is unresolved. This CDR3 has 11 amino acids. The ends were cut back, 5 bases at V and 2 bases at J, with 6 bases in the middle. Germline loops: CDR1 SQVTM, CDR2 ANQGSEA.

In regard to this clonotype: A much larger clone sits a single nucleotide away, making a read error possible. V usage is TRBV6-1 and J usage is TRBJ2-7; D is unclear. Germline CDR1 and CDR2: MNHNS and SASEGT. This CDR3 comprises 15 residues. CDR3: CAGSRTGSLRYEQYF. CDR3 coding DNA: TGTGCCGGCAGCCGCACCGGGTCCCTACGCTACGAGCAGTACTTC.

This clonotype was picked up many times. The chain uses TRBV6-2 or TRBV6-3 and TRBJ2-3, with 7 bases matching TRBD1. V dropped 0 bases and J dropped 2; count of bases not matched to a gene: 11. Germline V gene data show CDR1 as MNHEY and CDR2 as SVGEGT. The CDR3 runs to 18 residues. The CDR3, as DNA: TGTGCCAGCAGTTACTCGCGCACAGGACAGGCGGTCACAGATACGCAGTATTTT. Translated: CASSYSRTGQAVTDTQYF.

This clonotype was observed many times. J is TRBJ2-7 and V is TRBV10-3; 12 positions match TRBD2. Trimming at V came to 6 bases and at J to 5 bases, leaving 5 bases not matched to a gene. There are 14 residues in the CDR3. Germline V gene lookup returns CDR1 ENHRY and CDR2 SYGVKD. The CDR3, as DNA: TGTGCCATCAGGGGACTAGCGGGTACTAACGAGCAGTACGTC. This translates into CAIRGLAGTNEQYV.

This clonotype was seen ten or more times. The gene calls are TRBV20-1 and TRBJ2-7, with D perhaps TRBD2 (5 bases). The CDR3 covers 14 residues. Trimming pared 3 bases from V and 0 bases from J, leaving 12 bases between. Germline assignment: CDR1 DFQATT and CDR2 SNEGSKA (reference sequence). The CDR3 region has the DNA TGCAGTGCTAGTCCCTCTGAGGGCTCCTACGAGCAGTACTTC. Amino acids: CSASPSEGSYEQYF.

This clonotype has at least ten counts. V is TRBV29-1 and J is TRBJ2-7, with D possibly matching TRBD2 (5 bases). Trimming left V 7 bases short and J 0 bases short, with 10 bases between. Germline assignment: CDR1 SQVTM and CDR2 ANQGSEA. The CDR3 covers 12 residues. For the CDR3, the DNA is TGCAGCGGACCCGGGATCTCCTACGAGCAGTACTTC. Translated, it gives CSGPGISYEQYF.

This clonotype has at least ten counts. Written as DNA, the CDR3 is TGTGCCACCAGCAGAGAAGCAGGGGGCTCGGAGACCCAGTACTTC. Its protein is CATSREAGGSETQYF. The chain links TRBV15 to TRBJ2-5; 8 bases map to TRBD1. CDR1 is LNHNV, CDR2 YYDKDF, per germline (reference sequence). V lost 0 bases, J lost 5 bases, and 5 bases stayed unmatched. CDR3 length: 15 residues. Complete variable domain (other parts from reference TRBV15 and TRBJ2-5): DAMVIQNPRYQVTQFGKPVTLSCSQTLNHNVMYWYQQKSSQAPKLLFHYYDKDFNNEADTPDNFQSRRPNTSFCFLDIRSPGLGDTAMYLCATSREAGGSETQYFGPGTRLLVL.

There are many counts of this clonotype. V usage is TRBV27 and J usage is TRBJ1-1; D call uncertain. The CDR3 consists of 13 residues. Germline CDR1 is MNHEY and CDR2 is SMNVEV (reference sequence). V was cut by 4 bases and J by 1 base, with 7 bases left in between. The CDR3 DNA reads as TGTGCCAGCAGTTCACGACAGAACACTGAAGCTTTCTTT. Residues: CASSSRQNTEAFF.

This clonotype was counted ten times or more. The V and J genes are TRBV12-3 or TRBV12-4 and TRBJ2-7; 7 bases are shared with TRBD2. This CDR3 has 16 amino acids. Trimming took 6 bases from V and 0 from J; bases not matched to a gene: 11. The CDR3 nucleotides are TGTGCCAGCAGCCCGGGACTAAGATCGCTCTCCTACGAGCAGTACTTC. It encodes CASSPGLRSLSYEQYF.

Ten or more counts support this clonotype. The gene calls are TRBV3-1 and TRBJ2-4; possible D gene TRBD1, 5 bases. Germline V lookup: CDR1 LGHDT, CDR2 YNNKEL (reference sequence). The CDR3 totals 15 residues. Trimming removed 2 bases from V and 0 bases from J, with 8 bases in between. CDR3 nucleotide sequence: TGTGCCAGCAGCCAACAGGGAATAGCCAAAAACATTCAGTACTTC. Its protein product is CASSQQGIAKNIQYF.

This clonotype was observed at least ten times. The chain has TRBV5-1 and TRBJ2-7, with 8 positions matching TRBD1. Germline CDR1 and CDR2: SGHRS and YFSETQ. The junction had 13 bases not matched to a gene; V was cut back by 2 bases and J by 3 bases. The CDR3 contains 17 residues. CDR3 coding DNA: TGCGCCAGCAGCTTAAGATCGTTCCGGGACAGGAGCTACGAGCAGTACTTC. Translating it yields CASSLRSFRDRSYEQYF.

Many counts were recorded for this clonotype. CDR3 protein: CASSQGLRDSSEQFF. The CDR3 DNA reads as TGTGCCAGCAGCCAGGGACTCCGGGACTCGAGTGAGCAGTTCTTC. The chain employs TRBV14 and TRBJ2-1; a weak D match, TRBD2 (6 bases). There are 15 residues in the CDR3. Trimming pared 3 bases from V and 9 bases from J, leaving 18 bases between. CDR1 is SGHDN and CDR2 is FVKESK in the germline V gene.

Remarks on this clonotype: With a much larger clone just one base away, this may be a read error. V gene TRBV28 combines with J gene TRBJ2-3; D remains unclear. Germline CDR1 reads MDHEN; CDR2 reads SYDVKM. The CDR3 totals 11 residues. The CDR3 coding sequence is TGTGCCAGCACCTACACAGATACGCGGTATTTT. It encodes CASTYTDTRYF. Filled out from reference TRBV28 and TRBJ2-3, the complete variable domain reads DVKVTQSSRYLVKRTGEKVFLECVQDMDHENMFWYRQDPGLGLRLIYFSYDVKMKEKGDIPEGYSVSREKKERFSLILESASTNQTSMYLCASTYTDTRYFGPGTRLTVL.